This T cell receptor (beta chain) was documented in a study of shared clonotypes between healthy human individuals. For every subset, genomic DNA was evenly distributed across several immunoSEQ plates. Each PCR replicate from the sorted subsets contained 150 to 200 ng DNA, which is about 30,000 T cell genomes. TCRdb's copy holds only in-frame clones and misses some; the assay was immunoSEQ multiplex PCR. In the table there are over a million clones, roughly 96% of which are singletons. Comments on this clone: What it binds is not known.

The germline CDR1 and CDR2 sequences are KGHSH and LQKENI. V was cut by 1 base and J by 7 bases, with 10 bases left in between. CDR3 length: 14 residues. Study results and limitations: Generation probabilities were higher for clonotypes shared across all four sorted-subset donors than for unshared ones.

The sample comprised naive CD4+ T cells sorted from blood. Subset noted: CD45RA+ positively selected. The chain couples TRBV18 to TRBJ2-2; possibly TRBD1 or TRBD2 for D (5 bases each). This clonotype originated in a man aged 25 to 40 in good health. Here the CDR3 reads CASSPRGAVGELFF. CDR3 bases: TGTGCCAGCTCACCACGAGGGGCGGTCGGGGAGCTGTTTTTT.